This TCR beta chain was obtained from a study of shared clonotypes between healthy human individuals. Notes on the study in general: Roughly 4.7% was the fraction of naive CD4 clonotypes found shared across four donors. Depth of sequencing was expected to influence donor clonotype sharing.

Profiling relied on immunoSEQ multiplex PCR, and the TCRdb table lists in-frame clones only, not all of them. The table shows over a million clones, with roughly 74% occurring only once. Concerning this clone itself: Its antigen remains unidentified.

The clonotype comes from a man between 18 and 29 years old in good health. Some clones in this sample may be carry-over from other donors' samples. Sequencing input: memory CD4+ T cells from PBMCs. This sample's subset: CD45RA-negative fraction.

This CDR3 reads CAWIKREGDNEQFF. The CDR3 region has the DNA TGTGCCTGGATCAAGCGGGAGGGCGACAATGAGCAGTTCTTC. The rearrangement links TRBV30 to TRBJ2-1; TRBD2 matches at 10 bases. Trimming cost V 4 bases and J 5 bases; bases outside gene matches: 5. Germline CDR1 and CDR2: GTSNPN and SVGIG (reference sequence). The length of the CDR3 is 14 residues.